This entry lists 8 T cell receptor beta chains sequenced from one sample in a study of blood T cell repertoires in COVID-19. Produced via immunoSEQ multiplex PCR; TCRdb's table is partial and in-frame only. The table has about 82,000 clones, more than 70% seen once. The sequencing sample was made of peripheral blood. These TCRs come from a woman aged 60-70 years with acute or convalescent COVID-19.

In this sample, this clone turned up once. The CDR3 protein is CASSLAAGLASYEQYF. The CDR3 DNA sequence: TGTGCCAGCAGCTTGGCCGCAGGACTAGCGAGCTACGAGCAGTACTTC. V is TRBV5-4 and J is TRBJ2-7; 9 bases are shared with TRBD2. The CDR3 consists of 16 residues. With 0 bases clipped from V and 3 bases from J, the junction kept 7 bases outside the gene matches. CDR1 and CDR2 from the germline V gene are SGHNT and YYREEE (reference sequence).

The chain couples TRBV6-2 or TRBV6-3 to TRBJ1-4; D ambiguous. CDR3 length: 15 amino acids. In germline, CDR1 is MNHEY, CDR2 SVGEGT. Trimming stripped 5 bases from V and 3 bases from J, with 13 bases between. As DNA, the CDR3 is TGTGCCAGCAGTATGCCGCGAACCTCTAATGAAAAACTGTTTTTT. Translating gives CASSMPRTSNEKLFF.

The rearrangement links TRBV5-1 to TRBJ1-2; tentative D call: TRBD1 (6 bases). Germline CDR1 reads SGHRS; CDR2 reads YFSETQ. This CDR3 comprises 13 residues. The ends were cut back, 4 bases at V and 6 bases at J, with 13 bases in the middle. CDR3 region: CASSRGGWDGYTF. For the CDR3, the DNA is TGCGCCAGCAGCAGAGGGGGATGGGATGGCTACACCTTC.

The V call is TRBV5-1, the J call TRBJ2-5; the match to TRBD2 covers 16 bases. J gave up 5 bases and V 4 bases, and 11 bases lay outside the gene matches. The CDR3 contains 18 residues. The V gene's germline CDR1 is SGHRS and CDR2 YFSETQ. This CDR3 reads CASSITGTSGGAWETQYF. CDR3 in DNA: TGCGCCAGCAGCATTACCGGGACTAGCGGGGGGGCTTGGGAGACCCAGTACTTC.

CDR3 sequence: CASSSGWNTIYF. CDR3 bases: TGTGCCAGCAGTTCGGGGTGGAACACCATATATTTT. The rearrangement links TRBV28 to TRBJ1-3, with unresolved D. V lost 4 bases to trimming and J lost 7 bases, with 8 bases between them. Germline V gene sequence: CDR1 MDHEN, CDR2 SYDVKM. This CDR3 spans 12 amino acids.

V usage is TRBV2 and J usage is TRBJ2-2, with 7 nucleotides matching TRBD1. The CDR3 is made up of 14 amino acids. Losses at the gene ends were 5 bases for V and 6 bases for J; bases not matched to a gene: 6. The germline V gene encodes CDR1 SNHLY and CDR2 FYNNEI. In nucleotides, the CDR3 is TGTGCCAGCAGTACGGGACAGCGGCCCGGGGAGCTGTTTTTT. Its translation: CASSTGQRPGELFF.

The chain links TRBV13 to TRBJ2-2; 8 nucleotides agree with TRBD2. This CDR3 is 15 amino acids long. V was pared by 5 bases and J by 5 bases, with 7 bases of the junction left unmatched. Germline V lookup: CDR1 PRHDT, CDR2 FYEKMQ (reference sequence). The CDR3 here is CASSPGSGRTGELFF. The CDR3 nucleotides are TGTGCCAGCAGCCCCGGGAGCGGGAGAACCGGGGAGCTGTTTTTT.

The rearrangement uses TRBV30 and TRBJ2-3; 11 bases fit TRBD2. The V gene end was trimmed by 4 bases and the J gene end by 0 bases; junction bases not matched to a gene: 0. Germline CDR1 and CDR2: GTSNPN and SVGIG (reference sequence). This CDR3 is 14 amino acids long. The CDR3 DNA reads TGTGCCTGGACTAGCGGGAGGAGCACAGATACGCAGTATTTT. Translating it yields CAWTSGRSTDTQYF.